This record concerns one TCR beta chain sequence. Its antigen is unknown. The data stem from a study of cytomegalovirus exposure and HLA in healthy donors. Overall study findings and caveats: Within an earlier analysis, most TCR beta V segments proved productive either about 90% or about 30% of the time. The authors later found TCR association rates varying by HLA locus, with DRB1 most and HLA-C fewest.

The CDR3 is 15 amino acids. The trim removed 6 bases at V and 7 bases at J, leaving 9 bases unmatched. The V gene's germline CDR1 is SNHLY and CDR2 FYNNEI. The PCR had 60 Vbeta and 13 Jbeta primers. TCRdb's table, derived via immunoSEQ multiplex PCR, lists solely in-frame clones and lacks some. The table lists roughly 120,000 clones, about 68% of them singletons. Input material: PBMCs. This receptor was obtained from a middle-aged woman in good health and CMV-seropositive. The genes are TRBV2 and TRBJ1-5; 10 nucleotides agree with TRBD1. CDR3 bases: TGTGCCAGCAGGAAGACAGGGGGCGCGGGGCAGCCCCAGCATTTT. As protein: CASRKTGGAGQPQHF.